These 5 T cell receptor beta chains share one sample of origin, sequenced in a study of shared clonotypes between healthy human individuals. Sequenced by immunoSEQ multiplex PCR; TCRdb stores in-frame clones only, minus some. The sample yields approximately 92,000 clones, approximately 63% seen once. Specimen: memory CD8+ T cells sorted from blood. Subset specified: CD45RO+ cells pooled with CCR7-negative TemRA cells. These receptors were obtained from a man aged 25-45 years in good health.

On this clone: At one of its ends the junction is not consistent with the germline gene, which may arise from a read error. V gene TRBV5-8 combines with J gene TRBJ2-7, with TRBD2 as a possible D gene (6 bases). The CDR3 is 11 amino acids. Germline V gene sequence: CDR1 SGHTS, CDR2 YDEGEE. CDR3 DNA: TGTGCCAGCAGCTTTATGAGAGGGAGGAACTTC. Its translation is CASSFMRGRNF.

The chain employs TRBV2 and TRBJ2-3; 7 bases map to TRBD2. Germline loops: CDR1 SNHLY, CDR2 FYNNEI. Unmatched junction bases numbered 14, after V lost 8 bases and J lost 0 bases. CDR3 size: 17 residues. In DNA, the CDR3 is TGTGCCAGCGGCGGGCTAGCGGAGACTTCTAGCACAGATACGCAGTATTTT. This encodes CASGGLAETSSTDTQYF.

DNA for the CDR3: TGTGCCAGCAGCCAAGGGACCTTAGCGGGGCTTAATGAGCAGTTCTTC. It codes for CASSQGTLAGLNEQFF. V and J are TRBV14 and TRBJ2-1; 8 positions agree with TRBD2. The CDR3 has 16 residues. Germline loops: CDR1 SGHDN, CDR2 FVKESK. V lost 1 base to trimming and J lost 7 bases; unmatched junction nucleotides: 9. Supplemented by reference TRBV14 and TRBJ2-1, the full variable domain reads EAGVTQFPSHSVIEKGQTVTLRCDPISGHDNLYWYRRVMGKEIKFLLHFVKESKQDESGMPNNRFLAERTGGTYSTLKVQPAELEDSGVYFCASSQGTLAGLNEQFFGPGTRLTVL.

The chain uses TRBV27 and TRBJ2-3; D remains unclear. The CDR3 totals 14 residues. Between the trimmed V and J ends, which lost 0 bases and 5 bases, there was a span of 9 bases. CDR1 is MNHEY, CDR2 SMNVEV, per germline (reference sequence). CDR3 DNA: TGTGCCAGCAGTTTATCAACCCTGGGAGATACGCAGTATTTT. Translation gives CASSLSTLGDTQYF.

The chain recombines TRBV2 with TRBJ1-2; 8 positions match TRBD1. The CDR3 consists of 13 residues. After removal of 3 bases from V and 12 bases from J, the junction contained 9 bases not matched to a gene. Germline lookup yields CDR1 SNHLY and CDR2 FYNNEI. CDR3 residues: CASSEISRGRDTF. For the CDR3, the DNA is TGTGCCAGCAGTGAGATTTCCAGGGGGCGCGACACCTTC.